This is a list of T cell receptor beta chains from one sample in a study of cytomegalovirus exposure and HLA in healthy donors. Libraries were prepared by immunoSEQ multiplex PCR; TCRdb keeps only in-frame clonotypes and omits some of them. This table has roughly 200,000 clones, 65% to 85% appearing once. Sequencing was done on a sample of PBMCs. These receptors were taken from a boy younger than 10 in good health and CMV-seronegative. Each CDR3 is given with its conserved first and last residue. The D gene is left open where the match is weak. Some rows have no size entry. The others give once, few or many, or a class for an expanded clone.

j_call d_call v_call clone_size cdr3_nt cdr3_aa
TRBJ1-1 NA TRBV19 NA TGTGCCAGTAGTACCTATACAGGGTTCAACACTGAAGCTTTCTTT CASSTYTGFNTEAFF
TRBJ2-2 NA TRBV19 NA TGTGCCAGTTTAACAGGGTTTTACAACACCGGGGAGCTGTTTTTT CASLTGFYNTGELFF
TRBJ1-1 NA TRBV7-9 NA TGTGCCAGCAGCTTGCTAGTAGGTGAGAACACTGAAGCTTTCTTT CASSLLVGENTEAFF
TRBJ2-1 NA TRBV27 NA TGTGCCAGCAGTTACCTCCGGGAAGGGTACGACAATGAGCAGTTCTTC CASSYLREGYDNEQFF
TRBJ2-3 NA TRBV21-1 NA TGTGCCAGCAGCAAAGTGGGAGAGCGGGGGAAAGGGGCAGATACGCAGTATTTT CASSKVGERGKGADTQYF
TRBJ1-1 NA TRBV29-1 few TGCAGCGTTGTTGGCCAAAAAGCTTTCTTT CSVVGQKAFF
TRBJ2-3 TRBD2 TRBV6-1 NA TGTGCCAGCAGTGCCTTACTAGCGGGGGGGCCAGATACGCAGTATTTT CASSALLAGGPDTQYF
TRBJ1-5 TRBD1 TRBV27 NA TGTGCCAGCAGTTTATATTCAGAGGACAGGAAACAGCCCCAGCATTTT CASSLYSEDRKQPQHF
TRBJ2-5 NA TRBV15 NA TGTGCCACCAGCAGAGACAGGGCCCAAGAGACCCAGTACTTC CATSRDRAQETQYF
TRBJ1-2 NA TRBV6-9 NA TGTGCCAGCAGCCACAGGGATGCAGGCTTTAAGTATGGCTACACCTTC CASSHRDAGFKYGYTF
TRBJ1-2 NA TRBV5-1 NA TGCGCCAGCAGCACCGGACAGAACTATGGCTACACCTTC CASSTGQNYGYTF
TRBJ2-1 TRBD1 TRBV9 NA TGTGCCAGCAGCCGGGACAGGGATCCCCATGAGCAGTTCTTC CASSRDRDPHEQFF
TRBJ1-6 NA TRBV2 NA TGTGCCAGCAGTGGTTCGCTTACCGGGTTCTATAATTCACCCCTCCACTTT CASSGSLTGFYNSPLHF
TRBJ1-2 NA TRBV2 NA TGTGCCAGCAGCGACTTTATCCGACAGGTTGGCTACACCTTC CASSDFIRQVGYTF
TRBJ1-3 NA TRBV11-2 NA TGTGCCAGCAGCGGAGGGGTTGGAAACACCATATATTTT CASSGGVGNTIYF
TRBJ1-1 NA TRBV29-1 NA TGCAGCGTTCGCCCAAACGGGGGGGAGGGCACTGAAGCTTTCTTT CSVRPNGGEGTEAFF
TRBJ2-7 TRBD1 TRBV15 NA TGTGCCACCAGCAGAGGCCAGGGGGCGACGAACGAGCAGTACTTC CATSRGQGATNEQYF
TRBJ1-1 NA TRBV5-5 once TGTGCCAGCAGCTTGGGGGCGAACACTGAAGCTTTCTTT CASSLGANTEAFF
TRBJ2-7 TRBD1 TRBV29-1 NA TGCAGCGTGGACAGGGGGCCAACCTACGAGCAGTACTTC CSVDRGPTYEQYF
TRBJ1-6 NA TRBV7-2 NA TGTGCCAGTCAGACAGGCTATAATTCACCCCTCCACTTT CASQTGYNSPLHF
TRBJ2-5 TRBD2 TRBV11-2 NA TGTGCCAGCAGCTTCGGGACTAGCGGCCAAGAGACCCAGTACTTC CASSFGTSGQETQYF
TRBJ1-2 TRBD1 TRBV10-3 NA TGTGCCATCAGTCCCCACGCGGGACAGGGGGATGGCTACACCTTC CAISPHAGQGDGYTF
TRBJ1-1 TRBD1 TRBV13 NA TGTGCCAGCAGCTCCATGACAGGGTCCACTGAAGCTTTCTTT CASSSMTGSTEAFF
TRBJ1-2 NA TRBV7-8 NA TGTGCCAGCAGCTTAATGGGGGGGGCTAACTATGGCTACACCTTC CASSLMGGANYGYTF
TRBJ2-3 NA TRBV29-1 NA TGCAGCGGGTCAAAAGACCCTGAGGGCACAGATACGCAGTATTTT CSGSKDPEGTDTQYF
TRBJ1-2 NA TRBV7-9 NA TGTGCCAGCAGCTTAGACGGCGGGCGGTTAACCTTC CASSLDGGRLTF
TRBJ1-2 TRBD1 TRBV5-1 NA TGCGCCAGCAGTTTACTCCAGGGGGCAGAGGGCTACACCTTC CASSLLQGAEGYTF
TRBJ2-1 TRBD2 TRBV6-4 NA TGTGCCAGCAGGCGGGAGCACTACAATGAGCAGTTCTTC CASRREHYNEQFF
TRBJ1-5 NA TRBV12-5 NA TGTGCTAGTGGTTTACTGGGGGCTAATCAGCCCCAGCATTTT CASGLLGANQPQHF
TRBJ2-7 NA TRBV5-6 NA TGTGCCAGCAGCCAAGGCACTAATGTTAAGCAGTACTTC CASSQGTNVKQYF
TRBJ2-7 NA TRBV19 NA TGTGCCAGTAGTATGGATCCCAGGGGGGTCTACGAGCAGTACTTC CASSMDPRGVYEQYF
TRBJ2-7 TRBD1 TRBV7-9 once TGTGCCAGCAGCCCACAAACCGGACAGGGAAAATACGAGCAGTACTTC CASSPQTGQGKYEQYF
TRBJ2-3 TRBD2 TRBV6-6 NA TGTGCCAGCAGTTATACGGGGGGAACCACAGATACGCAGTATTTT CASSYTGGTTDTQYF
TRBJ2-2 NA TRBV6-4 NA TGTGCCAGCAGTGAAGGTGGAGGGAACACCGGGGAGCTGTTTTTT CASSEGGGNTGELFF
TRBJ2-3 NA TRBV19 once TGTGCCAGTAGATGGGGGCCGGGAGGTGGCACAGATACGCAGTATTTT CASRWGPGGGTDTQYF
TRBJ2-7 TRBD2 TRBV2 NA TGTGCCAGCAGTCTAGCGGGACCCTACGAGCAGTACTTC CASSLAGPYEQYF
TRBJ2-1 TRBD1 TRBV10-3 NA TGTGCCAAACAGGGGAGTGAGCAGTTCTTC CAKQGSEQFF